Listed here is a single T cell receptor (beta chain). Original processing methods: For nucleated cells, counts were estimated from reference gene primer amplification. TCRdb's copy holds only in-frame clones and misses some; the assay was immunoSEQ multiplex PCR. The V and J calls and clone size were taken over from that table, and D and trimming were inferred from the DNA. The sample lists 250,000 to 350,000 clones, about 83% occurring once. This entry is derived from a study of blood T cell repertoires in COVID-19. Living in 25 or so US areas, the participants were between about 18 and 100 years of age. Assignment of participants to cohorts was predicated upon participant-reported clinical history. What the recovered Cohort 3 donors had was two negative PCRs, clearance, or symptom resolution. Germline V CDR1 and CDR2: DFQATT, SNEGSKA (reference sequence). V was pared by 5 bases and J by 16 bases, with 15 bases between. The CDR3 runs 10 residues.

The specimen was PBMCs or T cells enriched from blood (not recorded which). The chain links TRBV20-1 to TRBJ2-1, with a possible D match to TRBD1 (7 bases). This sequence was found in a woman aged 40 to 50 who had recovered from COVID-19. The CDR3 DNA follows: TGCAGTGCTGACAGGGACTCACGATTCTTC. The encoded protein is CSADRDSRFF.